Below are 3 T cell receptor beta chains sequenced from a single sample in a study of cytomegalovirus exposure and HLA in healthy donors. PCR employed 60 Vbeta and 13 Jbeta primers. Method: immunoSEQ multiplex PCR; TCRdb's copy keeps in-frame clones and lacks some. The sample holds over 200,000 clones; nearly 80% are singletons and the top ten take approximately 2%. The sample was PBMCs. The receptors were sampled from a male donor in good health and CMV-seronegative.

This sequence joins TRBV5-1 and TRBJ1-3; the D is unclear. CDR1 is SGHRS, CDR2 YFSETQ, per germline. The CDR3 covers 20 residues. Trimming shortened V by 2 bases and J by 4 bases, and 28 bases separated the two germline ends. CDR3 nucleotides: TGCGCCAGCAGCTTTCGCGGGCAAATTTCCTCATCGACGGGAGGAAACACCATATATTTT. This sequence encodes CASSFRGQISSSTGGNTIYF.

A single count supports this clone. The chain recombines TRBV9 with TRBJ2-3; D is possibly TRBD2 (5 bases). The CDR3 contains 12 residues. Germline V gives CDR1 SGDLS, CDR2 YYNGEE. Trimming pared 3 bases from V and 7 bases from J, leaving 9 bases between. The CDR3 protein is CASSELGNTQYF. DNA for the CDR3: TGTGCCAGCAGCGAACTAGGGAATACGCAGTATTTT.

The chain combines TRBV29-1 with TRBJ2-7; 7 bases map to TRBD2. V lost 4 bases and J lost 3; bases outside the gene matches: 12. This CDR3 comprises 15 residues. From germline, CDR1 is SQVTM and CDR2 ANQGSEA. In DNA, the CDR3 is TGCAGCGTTGTTCCCGCCGGGAGGTCCCTCTACGAGCAGTACTTC. Its translation: CSVVPAGRSLYEQYF.